This passage covers 9 T cell receptor beta chains from one sample sequenced in a study of cytomegalovirus exposure and HLA in healthy donors (TCRdb year 2017). The library came from the immunoSEQ multiplex PCR assay. For the multiplex PCR, a mixture combining 60 forward primers for TCR Vbeta segments and 13 reverse primers for TCR Jbeta segments was used. As stored in TCRdb, this immuneACCESS dataset retains in-frame rearrangements with V and J assigned. A fraction of the clones does not appear; measured against another copy, unresolved V genes explain less than half of the discrepancy, and the remainder lacks a known reason. For this sample there are roughly 100,000 clones; 55% to 70% appear just once. The ten top clones hold 20% to 25% of the sample. The specimen was PBMCs. The receptors originated from a woman aged 50 to 60 in good health and CMV-seropositive.

This chain uses TRBV6-1 with TRBJ2-7, with 11 positions matching TRBD1. V lost 4 bases to trimming and J lost 4 bases; unmatched junction nucleotides: 3. The germline V gene encodes CDR1 MNHNS and CDR2 SASEGT. This CDR3 comprises 14 residues. The CDR3 loop is CASSADRGQYEQYF. CDR3 DNA: TGTGCCAGCAGTGCGGACAGGGGGCAATACGAGCAGTACTTC.

The chain combines TRBV19 with TRBJ1-1; no reliable D call. The germline CDR1 and CDR2 sequences are LNHDA and SQIVND (reference sequence). This CDR3 spans 13 amino acids. V gave up 4 bases and J gave up 5 bases, with 11 bases separating them. DNA for the CDR3: TGTGCCAGTAGTAAGAATGACTGGACTGAAGCTTTCTTT. This encodes CASSKNDWTEAFF.

The gene calls are TRBV10-2 and TRBJ2-2; a weak D match, TRBD2 (6 bases). This CDR3 region has 13 residues. V shed 6 bases and J shed 2 bases, with 7 bases lying between them. From germline, CDR1 is WSHSY and CDR2 SAAADI. The CDR3, as DNA: TGCGCCAGCAGGGGGGGTAACACCGGGGAGCTGTTTTTT. Translated, it gives CASRGGNTGELFF.

The chain carries TRBV5-6 and TRBJ1-2, with D perhaps TRBD1 (5 bases). V shed 5 bases and J shed 2 bases, with 16 bases lying between them. Germline lookup yields CDR1 SGHDT and CDR2 YYEEEE. This CDR3 contains 15 residues. The CDR3: CASRTLQEVNYGYTF. The CDR3 region has the DNA TGTGCCAGCAGGACCCTACAGGAAGTAAACTATGGCTACACCTTC. The whole variable domain, remainder taken from reference TRBV5-6 and TRBJ1-2, is DAGVTQSPTHLIKTRGQQVTLRCSPKSGHDTVSWYQQALGQGPQFIFQYYEEEERQRGNFPDRFSGHQFPNYSSELNVNALLLGDSALYLCASRTLQEVNYGYTFGSGTRLTVV.

This sequence joins TRBV28 and TRBJ1-1, with 9 nucleotides matching TRBD1. The CDR3 spans 15 residues. Germline values: CDR1 MDHEN, CDR2 SYDVKM. Trimming cost V 6 bases and J 0 bases; bases outside gene matches: 5. The CDR3: CASSRTGDLNTEAFF. The CDR3 nucleotides are TGTGCCAGCAGCCGGACAGGGGACCTGAACACTGAAGCTTTCTTT. Variable domain in full (rest from reference TRBV28 and TRBJ1-1): DVKVTQSSRYLVKRTGEKVFLECVQDMDHENMFWYRQDPGLGLRLIYFSYDVKMKEKGDIPEGYSVSREKKERFSLILESASTNQTSMYLCASSRTGDLNTEAFFGQGTRLTVV.

The chain links TRBV28 to TRBJ1-5, with D perhaps TRBD1 (5 bases). This CDR3 is built from 16 residues. V lost 4 bases and J 3 bases, leaving 16 bases between the germline ends. Germline V gene lookup returns CDR1 MDHEN and CDR2 SYDVKM. The CDR3: CASSSPSGGDNQPQHF. CDR3 bases: TGTGCCAGCAGTTCCCCTTCCGGGGGGGACAATCAGCCCCAGCATTTT.

This clone was detected a few times. CDR3 amino acids: CASSPGQDSYEQYF. CDR3 bases: TGTGCCAGCTCGCCGGGACAGGACTCCTACGAGCAGTACTTC. The chain uses TRBV18 and TRBJ2-7, with TRBD1 matching over 8 bases. Germline trimming cut 6 bases from V and 0 bases from J; bases unmatched to any gene: 4. Germline V CDR1 and CDR2: KGHSH, LQKENI. CDR3 size: 14 residues.

The chain is built from TRBV6-6 and TRBJ2-5; D is possibly TRBD2 (5 bases). Germline CDR1 MNHNY, CDR2 SVGAGI (reference sequence). The CDR3 is made up of 13 amino acids. With 7 bases removed from V and 4 bases from J, the gap between germline ends came to 13 bases. The CDR3 spells CASTSSSPETQYF. In nucleotides, the CDR3 is TGTGCCAGCACCTCTAGCTCCCCAGAGACCCAGTACTTC.

The sample holds one count of this clone. V and J are TRBV30 and TRBJ1-5; D is unresolved. The CDR3 is 13 amino acids. Trimming removed 1 base at V and 4 bases at J, with 8 bases between. Germline CDR1 GTSNPN, CDR2 SVGIG (reference sequence). The CDR3 sequence: CAWSDAVNQPQHF. In nucleotides, the CDR3 is TGTGCCTGGAGTGACGCAGTTAATCAGCCCCAGCATTTT.